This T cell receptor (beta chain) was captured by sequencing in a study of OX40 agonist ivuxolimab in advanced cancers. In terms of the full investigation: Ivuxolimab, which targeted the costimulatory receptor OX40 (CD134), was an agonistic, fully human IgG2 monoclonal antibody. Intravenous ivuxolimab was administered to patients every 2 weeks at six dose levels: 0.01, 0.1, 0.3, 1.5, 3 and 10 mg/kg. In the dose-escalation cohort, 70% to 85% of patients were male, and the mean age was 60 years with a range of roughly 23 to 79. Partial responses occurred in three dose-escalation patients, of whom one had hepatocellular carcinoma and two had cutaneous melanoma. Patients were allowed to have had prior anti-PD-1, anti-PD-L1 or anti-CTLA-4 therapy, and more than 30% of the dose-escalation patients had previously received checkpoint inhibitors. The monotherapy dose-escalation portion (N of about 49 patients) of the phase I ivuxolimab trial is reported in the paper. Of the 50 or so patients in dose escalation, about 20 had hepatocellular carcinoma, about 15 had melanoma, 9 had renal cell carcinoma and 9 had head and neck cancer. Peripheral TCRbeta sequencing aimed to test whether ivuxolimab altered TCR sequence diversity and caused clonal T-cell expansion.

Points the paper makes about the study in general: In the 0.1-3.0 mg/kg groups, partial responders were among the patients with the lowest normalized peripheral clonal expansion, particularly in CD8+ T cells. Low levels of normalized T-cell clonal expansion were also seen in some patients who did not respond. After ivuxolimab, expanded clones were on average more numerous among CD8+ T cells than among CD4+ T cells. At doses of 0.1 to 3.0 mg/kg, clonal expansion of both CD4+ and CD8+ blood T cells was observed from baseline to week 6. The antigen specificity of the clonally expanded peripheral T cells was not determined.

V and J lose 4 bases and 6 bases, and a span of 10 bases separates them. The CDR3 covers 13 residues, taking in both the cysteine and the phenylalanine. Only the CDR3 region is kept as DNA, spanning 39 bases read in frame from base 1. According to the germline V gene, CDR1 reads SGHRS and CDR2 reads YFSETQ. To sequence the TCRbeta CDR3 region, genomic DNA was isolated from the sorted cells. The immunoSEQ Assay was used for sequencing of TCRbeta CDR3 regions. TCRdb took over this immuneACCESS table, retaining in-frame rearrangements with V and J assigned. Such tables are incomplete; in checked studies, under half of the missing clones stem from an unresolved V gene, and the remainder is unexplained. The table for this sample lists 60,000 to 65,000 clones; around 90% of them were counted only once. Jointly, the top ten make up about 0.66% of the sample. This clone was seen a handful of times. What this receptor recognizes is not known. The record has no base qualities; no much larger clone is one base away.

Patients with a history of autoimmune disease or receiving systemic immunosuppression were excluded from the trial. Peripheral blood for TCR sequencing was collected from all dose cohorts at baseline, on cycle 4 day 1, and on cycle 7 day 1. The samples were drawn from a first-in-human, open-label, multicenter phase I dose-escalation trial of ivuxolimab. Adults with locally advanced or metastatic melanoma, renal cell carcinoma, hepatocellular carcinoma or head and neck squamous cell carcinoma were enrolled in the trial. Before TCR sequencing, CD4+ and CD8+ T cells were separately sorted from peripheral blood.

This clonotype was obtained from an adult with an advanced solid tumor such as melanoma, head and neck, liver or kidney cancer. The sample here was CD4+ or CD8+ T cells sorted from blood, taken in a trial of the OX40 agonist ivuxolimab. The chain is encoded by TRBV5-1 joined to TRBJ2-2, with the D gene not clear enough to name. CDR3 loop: CASSLTYAGELFF. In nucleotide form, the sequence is TGCGCCAGCAGCCTAACCTACGCCGGGGAGCTGTTTTTT.